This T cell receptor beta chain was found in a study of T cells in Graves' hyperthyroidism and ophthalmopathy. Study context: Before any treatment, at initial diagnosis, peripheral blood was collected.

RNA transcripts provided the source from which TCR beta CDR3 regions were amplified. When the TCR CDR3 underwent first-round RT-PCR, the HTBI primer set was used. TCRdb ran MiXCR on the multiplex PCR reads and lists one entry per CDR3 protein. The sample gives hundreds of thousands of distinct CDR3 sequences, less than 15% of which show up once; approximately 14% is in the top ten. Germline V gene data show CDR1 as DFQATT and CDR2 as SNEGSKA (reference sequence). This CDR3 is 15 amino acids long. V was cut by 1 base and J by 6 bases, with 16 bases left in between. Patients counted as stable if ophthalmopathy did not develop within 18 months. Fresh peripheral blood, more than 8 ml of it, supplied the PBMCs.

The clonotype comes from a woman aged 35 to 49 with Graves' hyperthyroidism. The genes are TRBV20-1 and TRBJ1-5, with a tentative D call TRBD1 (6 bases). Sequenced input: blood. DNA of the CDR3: TGCAGTGCTAGAGTCCCTCGGGGGGCCGGTCAGCCCCAGCATTTT. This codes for CSARVPRGAGQPQHF.